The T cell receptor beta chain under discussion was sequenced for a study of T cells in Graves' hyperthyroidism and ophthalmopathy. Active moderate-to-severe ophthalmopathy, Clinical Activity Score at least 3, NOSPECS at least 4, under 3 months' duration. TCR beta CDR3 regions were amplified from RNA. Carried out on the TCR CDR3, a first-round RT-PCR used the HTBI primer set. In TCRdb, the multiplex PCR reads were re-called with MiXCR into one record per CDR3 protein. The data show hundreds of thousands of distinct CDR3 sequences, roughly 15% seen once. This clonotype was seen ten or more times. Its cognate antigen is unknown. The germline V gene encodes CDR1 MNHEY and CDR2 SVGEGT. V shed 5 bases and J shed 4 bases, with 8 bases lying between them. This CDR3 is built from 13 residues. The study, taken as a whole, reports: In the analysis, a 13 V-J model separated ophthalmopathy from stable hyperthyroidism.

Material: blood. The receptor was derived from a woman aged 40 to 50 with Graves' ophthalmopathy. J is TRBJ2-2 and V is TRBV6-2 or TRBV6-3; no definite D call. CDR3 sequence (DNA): TGTGCCAGCAGTCTCTGGGTCACCGGGGAGCTGTTTTTT. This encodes CASSLWVTGELFF.